The 21 T cell receptor beta chains given below trace back to one sample, sequenced in a study of cytomegalovirus exposure and HLA in healthy donors. The PCR was carried out with 60 Vbeta primers and 13 Jbeta primers. Repertoires were generated with immunoSEQ multiplex PCR, while TCRdb's copy carries only in-frame clones and drops some. The sample contains 97,000 or so clones, approximately 87% of which appear only once. The sequencing input was PBMCs. These receptors originate from a man aged 40-50 years in good health and CMV-seronegative.

This chain joins TRBV6-5 and TRBJ2-5; 10 bases align to TRBD2. V gave up 6 bases and J gave up 6 bases; unmatched junction bases: 4. The CDR3 runs 13 residues. Looked up from germline, CDR1 is MNHEY and CDR2 is SVGAGI. The CDR3, as DNA: TGTGCCAGCAGCCTAGCGGGGGCGCAGACCCAGTACTTC. Its protein product is CASSLAGAQTQYF.

This clone was seen only once. Within the sample, other DNA sequences also encode this same CDR3. This chain uses TRBV9 with TRBJ1-2; a possible D gene is TRBD1 (5 bases). V lost 2 bases and J lost 2, with 16 bases in between. Germline V lookup: CDR1 SGDLS, CDR2 YYNGEE. CDR3 length: 16 amino acids. The CDR3 here is CASSVAGTGDNYGYTF. CDR3 in DNA: TGTGCCAGCAGCGTCGCCGGGACGGGGGACAACTATGGCTACACCTTC.

This chain connects TRBV14 to TRBJ1-3; 12 nucleotides line up with TRBD1. The CDR3 runs to 19 residues. V gave up 6 bases and J gave up 2 bases; unmatched junction bases: 14. Germline V gene lookup returns CDR1 SGHDN and CDR2 FVKESK. The CDR3 spells CASRYTGTGGYQAGNTIYF. The CDR3 DNA is TGTGCCAGCAGATACACCGGGACAGGGGGCTATCAGGCTGGAAACACCATATATTTT. Filled out from reference TRBV14 and TRBJ1-3, the complete variable domain reads EAGVTQFPSHSVIEKGQTVTLRCDPISGHDNLYWYRRVMGKEIKFLLHFVKESKQDESGMPNNRFLAERTGGTYSTLKVQPAELEDSGVYFCASRYTGTGGYQAGNTIYFGEGSWLTVV.

This clone occurred a few times. The CDR3 spells CASSLVGGVDEQYF. The CDR3 DNA follows: TGTGCCAGCAGCTTGGTAGGCGGGGTTGACGAGCAGTACTTC. V gene TRBV5-4 combines with J gene TRBJ2-7; D is possibly TRBD2 (6 bases). V lost 0 bases to trimming and J lost 5 bases, with 12 bases between them. From germline, CDR1 is SGHNT and CDR2 YYREEE (reference sequence). The CDR3 totals 14 residues.

This clone was counted a few times. The chain is built from TRBV5-6 and TRBJ1-5; D may be TRBD1 (6 bases). The germline CDR1 and CDR2 sequences are SGHDT and YYEEEE. V gave up 4 bases and J gave up 3 bases, with 17 bases separating them. This CDR3 has 16 residues. The DNA of the CDR3 is TGTGCCAGCAGCCAGTTCGGGACAAGATCCAATCAGCCCCAGCATTTT. This gives the protein CASSQFGTRSNQPQHF.

This clone was detected only a few times. The J gene is TRBJ1-3, the V gene TRBV6-5, with D maybe TRBD1 (6 bases). CDR3 length equals 13 residues. Between the trimmed V and J ends, which lost 7 bases and 4 bases, there was a span of 11 bases. Looked up from germline, CDR1 is MNHEY and CDR2 is SVGAGI. CDR3 nucleotides: TGTGCCAGCACAGGGGTAGGGGGAAACACCATATATTTT. Amino acid sequence: CASTGVGGNTIYF.

The V and J genes are TRBV5-6 and TRBJ1-5, with D unclear. This CDR3 has 15 amino acids. With 4 bases removed from V and 3 bases from J, the gap between germline ends came to 14 bases. From germline, CDR1 is SGHDT and CDR2 YYEEEE. The CDR3 nucleotides are TGTGCCAGCAGCGGCGGATTATCACTCAATCAGCCCCAGCATTTT. Encoded protein: CASSGGLSLNQPQHF.

The rearrangement links TRBV6-5 to TRBJ2-2, with 9 bases identical to TRBD1. Germline V CDR1 and CDR2: MNHEY, SVGAGI. J was trimmed by 5 bases and V by 6 bases; bases with no gene match: 4. This CDR3 has 14 amino acids. The CDR3 region has the DNA TGTGCCAGCAGCCGGGACAGGGAAACCGGGGAGCTGTTTTTT. Protein sequence: CASSRDRETGELFF.

For this clone: The same CDR3 is also encoded by other DNA sequences in this sample. This chain joins TRBV7-9 and TRBJ1-2; D ambiguous. V lost 3 bases and J 0 bases, leaving 11 bases between the germline ends. The V gene's germline CDR1 is SEHNR and CDR2 FQNEAQ (reference sequence). CDR3 length: 15 residues. The CDR3 DNA reads TGTGCCAGCAGCTTGAGACTGGGTACTAACTATGGCTACACCTTC. As protein: CASSLRLGTNYGYTF.

In this sample, this clone turned up a few times. V and J are TRBV11-3 and TRBJ2-5, with TRBD2 as a possible D gene (5 bases). Germline-derived CDR1 and CDR2 are SGHNT and YENEEA. V was shortened by 5 bases and J by 5 bases, with 15 bases between the two germline ends. The CDR3 is made up of 14 amino acids. The CDR3 DNA reads as TGTGCCAGCAGCCTAGGACTGTCAAGTGAGACCCAGTACTTC. Translation: CASSLGLSSETQYF.

The chain recombines TRBV11-3 with TRBJ2-7; 9 bases map to TRBD1. Germline CDR1 and CDR2: SGHNT and YENEEA. There are 16 residues in the CDR3. Unmatched junction bases numbered 9, after V lost 6 bases and J lost 0 bases. Written as DNA, the CDR3 is TGTGCCAGCAGTCCCGGACAGGGGAAGGGCTCCTACGAGCAGTACTTC. Protein: CASSPGQGKGSYEQYF.

V and J are TRBV5-1 and TRBJ2-2; TRBD1 matches 8 bases. Per the germline V gene, CDR1 is SGHRS and CDR2 is YFSETQ. The CDR3 sequence is 16 residues long. The V and J ends lost 0 bases and 2 bases, in that order; junction bases with no gene match: 3. The CDR3 is CASSLDGTGNTGELFF. The CDR3 DNA reads as TGCGCCAGCAGCTTGGACGGGACAGGAAACACCGGGGAGCTGTTTTTT.

The rearrangement joins TRBV27 to TRBJ2-7; TRBD1 matches 9 bases. Trimming at V came to 1 base and at J to 0 bases, leaving 4 bases not matched to a gene. The CDR3 contains 16 residues. The V gene's germline CDR1 is MNHEY and CDR2 SMNVEV (reference sequence). The CDR3 nucleotides read TGTGCCAGCAGTTTATGGGGGGACAGGGTCTCCTACGAGCAGTACTTC. The encoded protein is CASSLWGDRVSYEQYF.

The chain carries TRBV7-9 and TRBJ1-2; D is unclear. V was shortened by 7 bases and J by 8 bases, with 14 bases between the two germline ends. This CDR3 comprises 12 residues. CDR1 is SEHNR and CDR2 is FQNEAQ in the germline V gene (reference sequence). CDR3: CASTSWTGGYTF. Here the CDR3 DNA reads TGTGCCAGCACCTCATGGACTGGAGGCTACACCTTC.

V is TRBV5-1 and J is TRBJ1-5; TRBD1 agrees at 12 bases. Losses at the gene ends were 5 bases for V and 1 base for J; bases not matched to a gene: 7. CDR3 size: 17 residues. Germline CDR1 reads SGHRS; CDR2 reads YFSETQ. The CDR3 DNA is TGCGCCAGCAGTCGGGATGGGACAGGGGGCAGCAATCAGCCCCAGCATTTT. It encodes CASSRDGTGGSNQPQHF.

The chain has TRBV27 and TRBJ2-2; 9 bases are shared with TRBD1. Per the germline V gene, CDR1 is MNHEY and CDR2 is SMNVEV (reference sequence). The V gene end was trimmed by 6 bases and the J gene end by 7 bases; junction bases not matched to a gene: 9. The CDR3 has 15 residues. This CDR3 is CASRRTGAPLGELFF. CDR3 nucleotide sequence: TGTGCCAGCAGACGGACAGGGGCCCCCCTCGGGGAGCTGTTTTTT.

The V gene is TRBV6-5, the J gene TRBJ2-7, with 12 bases matching TRBD1. CDR1 and CDR2 (germline): MNHEY, SVGAGI. CDR3 length: 14 amino acids. V shed 7 bases, J shed 5 bases, and the junction held 6 bases outside the gene matches. The CDR3 region is CASTRGTGGHEQYF. CDR3 DNA: TGTGCCAGCACCAGAGGGACAGGGGGCCACGAGCAGTACTTC.

This clone occurred once. V gene TRBV2 combines with J gene TRBJ1-1, with D perhaps matching TRBD1 (5 bases). The V end lost 6 bases, the J end lost 0 bases, and 14 bases lay between the germline ends. Germline V gives CDR1 SNHLY, CDR2 FYNNEI. The CDR3 is made up of 15 amino acids. Here the CDR3 reads CASRDSLGLNTEAFF. The CDR3, as DNA: TGTGCCAGCAGAGACAGTCTAGGTTTGAACACTGAAGCTTTCTTT.

The chain carries TRBV5-4 and TRBJ1-1; 7 nucleotides line up with TRBD1. This CDR3 is 15 amino acids long. Germline V CDR1 and CDR2: SGHNT, YYREEE (reference sequence). J lost 5 bases, V lost 3 bases, and 10 bases had no gene match. CDR3 DNA: TGTGCCAGCAGCTCAACCAGGACAGGTCGAACTGAAGCTTTCTTT. Translated: CASSSTRTGRTEAFF. Together with reference TRBV5-4 and TRBJ1-1, the CDR3 gives the full variable domain: ETGVTQSPTHLIKTRGQQVTLRCSSQSGHNTVSWYQQALGQGPQFIFQYYREEENGRGNFPPRFSGLQFPNYSSELNVNALELDDSALYLCASSSTRTGRTEAFFGQGTRLTVV.

The chain joins TRBV15 to TRBJ2-1; 7 bases map to TRBD2. Germline lookup yields CDR1 LNHNV and CDR2 YYDKDF (reference sequence). With V trimmed by 0 bases and J by 8 bases, 13 bases remained unmatched. The CDR3 consists of 17 residues. CDR3 nucleotides: TGTGCCACCAGCAGAGAGGGAACCGGACTAGGGCTTGATGAGCAGTTCTTC. Protein sequence: CATSREGTGLGLDEQFF.

The chain uses TRBV7-6 and TRBJ2-3, with D possibly being TRBD2 (6 bases). CDR3 size: 15 residues. Trimming took 2 bases from V and 4 from J, leaving 13 bases between them. Germline V gives CDR1 SGHVS, CDR2 FNYEAQ. CDR3 sequence reads: CASSLLGGGSDTQYF. CDR3 coding DNA: TGTGCCAGCAGCTTACTGGGTGGGGGGTCAGATACGCAGTATTTT.